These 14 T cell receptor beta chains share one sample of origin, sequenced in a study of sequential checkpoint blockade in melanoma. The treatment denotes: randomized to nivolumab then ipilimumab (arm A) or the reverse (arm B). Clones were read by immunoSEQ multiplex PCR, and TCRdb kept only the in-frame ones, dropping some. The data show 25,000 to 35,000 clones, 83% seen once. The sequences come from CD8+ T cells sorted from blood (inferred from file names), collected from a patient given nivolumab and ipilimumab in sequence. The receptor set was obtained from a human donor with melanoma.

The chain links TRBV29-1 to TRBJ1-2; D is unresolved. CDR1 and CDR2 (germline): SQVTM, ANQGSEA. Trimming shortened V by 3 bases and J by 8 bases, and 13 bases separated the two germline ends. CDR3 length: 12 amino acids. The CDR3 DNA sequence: TGCAGCGTTGATGCCCGCGCCGGGGGCTACACCTTC. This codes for CSVDARAGGYTF.

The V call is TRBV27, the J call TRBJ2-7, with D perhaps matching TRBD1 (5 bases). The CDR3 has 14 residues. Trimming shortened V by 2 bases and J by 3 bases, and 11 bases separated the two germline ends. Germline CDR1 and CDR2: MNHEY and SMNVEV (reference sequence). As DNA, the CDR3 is TGTGCCAGCAGTTTAAGGGGAACGGGCTACGAGCAGTACTTC. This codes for CASSLRGTGYEQYF.

CDR3 region: CAWGDETSGVNEQFF. Here the CDR3 DNA reads TGTGCCTGGGGGGACGAGACTAGCGGGGTCAATGAGCAGTTCTTC. The rearrangement joins TRBV30 to TRBJ2-1; TRBD2 agrees at 11 bases. The CDR3 loop spans 15 amino acids. With 5 bases clipped from V and 6 bases from J, the junction kept 9 bases outside the gene matches. Germline V lookup: CDR1 GTSNPN, CDR2 SVGIG (reference sequence). Filled out from reference TRBV30 and TRBJ2-1, the complete variable domain reads SQTIHQWPATLVQPVGSPLSLECTVEGTSNPNLYWYRQAAGRGLQLLFYSVGIGQISSEVPQNLSASRPQDRQFILSSKKLLLSDSGFYLCAWGDETSGVNEQFFGPGTRLTVL.

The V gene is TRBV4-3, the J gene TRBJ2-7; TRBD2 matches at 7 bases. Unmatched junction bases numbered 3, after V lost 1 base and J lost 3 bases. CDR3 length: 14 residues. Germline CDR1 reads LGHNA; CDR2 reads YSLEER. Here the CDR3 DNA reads TGCGCCAGCAGCCAAGGGGGGGGAATCTACGAGCAGTACTTC. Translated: CASSQGGGIYEQYF.

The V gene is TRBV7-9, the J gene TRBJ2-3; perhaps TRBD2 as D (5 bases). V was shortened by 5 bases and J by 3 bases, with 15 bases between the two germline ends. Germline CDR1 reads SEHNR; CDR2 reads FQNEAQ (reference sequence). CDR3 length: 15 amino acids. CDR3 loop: CASSAGLRRTDTQYF. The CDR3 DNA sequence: TGTGCCAGCAGCGCGGGTCTCCGAAGGACAGATACGCAGTATTTT.

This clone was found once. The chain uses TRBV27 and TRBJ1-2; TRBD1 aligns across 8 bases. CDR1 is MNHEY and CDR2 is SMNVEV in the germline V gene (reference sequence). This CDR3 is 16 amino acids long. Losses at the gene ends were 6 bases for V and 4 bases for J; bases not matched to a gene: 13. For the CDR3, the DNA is TGTGCCAGCAGCTCCGACAGGGGCGCCCGGATCTATGGCTACACCTTC. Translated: CASSSDRGARIYGYTF.

DNA for the CDR3: TGTGCCAGCAGCTTGCAGACGGGACAGGGGGTTCAGCCCCAGCATTTT. Its protein is CASSLQTGQGVQPQHF. The genes are TRBV5-6 and TRBJ1-5, with 11 bases lining up with TRBD1. With V trimmed by 1 base and J by 6 bases, 6 bases remained unmatched. Germline CDR1 SGHDT, CDR2 YYEEEE. The CDR3 runs to 16 residues.

This CDR3 is CASSLEPGQGQETQYF. The CDR3 DNA reads TGTGCCAGCAGCTTGGAACCGGGACAGGGGCAAGAGACCCAGTACTTC. J is TRBJ2-5 and V is TRBV5-6, with 10 bases identical to TRBD1. V lost 0 bases and J lost 2; bases outside the gene matches: 4. The V gene's germline CDR1 is SGHDT and CDR2 YYEEEE. The CDR3 spans 16 residues.

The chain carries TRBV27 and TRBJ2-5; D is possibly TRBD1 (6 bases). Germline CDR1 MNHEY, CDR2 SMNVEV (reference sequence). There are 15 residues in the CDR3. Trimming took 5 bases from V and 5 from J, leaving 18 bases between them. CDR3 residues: CASSTSGTWGETQYF. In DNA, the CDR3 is TGTGCCAGCAGTACATCCGGGACATGGGGGGAGACCCAGTACTTC.

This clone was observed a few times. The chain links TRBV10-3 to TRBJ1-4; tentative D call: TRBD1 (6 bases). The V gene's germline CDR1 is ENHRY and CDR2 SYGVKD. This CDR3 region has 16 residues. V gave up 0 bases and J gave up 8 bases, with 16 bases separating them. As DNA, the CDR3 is TGTGCCATCAGTGAGTCCGACGGCAGGGGATACGAAAAACTGTTTTTT. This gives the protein CAISESDGRGYEKLFF.

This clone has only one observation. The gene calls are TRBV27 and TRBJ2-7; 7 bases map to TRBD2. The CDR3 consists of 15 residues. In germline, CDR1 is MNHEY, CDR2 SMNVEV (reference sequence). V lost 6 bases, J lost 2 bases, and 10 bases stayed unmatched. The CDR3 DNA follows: TGTGCCAGCAGCCTTGGGACTACCGACGCCTACGAGCAGTACTTC. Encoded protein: CASSLGTTDAYEQYF.

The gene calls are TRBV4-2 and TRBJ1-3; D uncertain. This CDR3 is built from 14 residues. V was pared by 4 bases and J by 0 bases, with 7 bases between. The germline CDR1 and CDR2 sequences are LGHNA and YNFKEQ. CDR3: CASSPTGSGNTIYF. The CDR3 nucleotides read TGTGCCAGCAGCCCGACGGGCTCTGGAAACACCATATATTTT.

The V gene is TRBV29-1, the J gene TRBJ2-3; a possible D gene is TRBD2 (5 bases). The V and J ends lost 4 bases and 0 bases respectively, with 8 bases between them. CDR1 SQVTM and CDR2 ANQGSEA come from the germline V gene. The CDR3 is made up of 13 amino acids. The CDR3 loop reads CSVVGGSTDTQYF. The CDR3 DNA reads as TGCAGCGTTGTTGGCGGGAGCACAGATACGCAGTATTTT.

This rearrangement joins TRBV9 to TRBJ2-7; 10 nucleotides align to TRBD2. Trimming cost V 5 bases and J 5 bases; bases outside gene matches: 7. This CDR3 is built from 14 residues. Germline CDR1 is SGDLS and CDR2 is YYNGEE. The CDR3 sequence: CASSSAGGRDEQYF. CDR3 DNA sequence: TGTGCCAGCAGTTCAGCGGGGGGGCGGGACGAGCAGTACTTC.